This note documents a single T cell receptor beta chain sequence. The data stem from a study of identical twins. TCRdb analysed the 5' RACE reads with MiXCR anew, one entry per CDR3 protein. The sample holds about 470,000 distinct CDR3 sequences; less than 25% are singletons and the top ten take 2.9%. CDR3 length equals 14 residues. Trimming at V came to 1 base and at J to 7 bases, leaving 5 bases not matched to a gene. Germline assignment: CDR1 SEHNR and CDR2 FQNEAQ (reference sequence). These data were also reused for a study on T cells expressing NK-cell markers. From that paper: Researchers got TCR beta repertoires out of sorted CD3+CD56+NKG2C+, CD3+CD56+NKG2C- and CD3+CD56-NKG2C+ T cells. Seven donors tested HCMV-seropositive and one tested seronegative among the eight sequenced. Among CD8+ T cells from over 5 donors, dominant NKG2C+ clonotypes accounted for roughly 1.0-7.0%.

The sample taken for sequencing was CD4+ T cells sorted from blood. The rearrangement uses TRBV7-9 and TRBJ1-1; TRBD1 aligns across 8 bases. This receptor was taken from a woman under 30 in good health. This chain's CDR3 is CASSLGTGNYEAFF. The CDR3 DNA reads as TGTGCCAGCAGCTTAGGGACAGGGAATTATGAAGCTTTCTTT. Drawing the rest from reference TRBV7-9 and TRBJ1-1, the complete variable domain is DTGVSQNPRHKITKRGQNVTFRCDPISEHNRLYWYRQTLGQGPEFLTYFQNEAQLEKSRLLSDRFSAERPKGSFSTLEIQRTEQGDSAMYLCASSLGTGNYEAFFGQGTRLTVV.